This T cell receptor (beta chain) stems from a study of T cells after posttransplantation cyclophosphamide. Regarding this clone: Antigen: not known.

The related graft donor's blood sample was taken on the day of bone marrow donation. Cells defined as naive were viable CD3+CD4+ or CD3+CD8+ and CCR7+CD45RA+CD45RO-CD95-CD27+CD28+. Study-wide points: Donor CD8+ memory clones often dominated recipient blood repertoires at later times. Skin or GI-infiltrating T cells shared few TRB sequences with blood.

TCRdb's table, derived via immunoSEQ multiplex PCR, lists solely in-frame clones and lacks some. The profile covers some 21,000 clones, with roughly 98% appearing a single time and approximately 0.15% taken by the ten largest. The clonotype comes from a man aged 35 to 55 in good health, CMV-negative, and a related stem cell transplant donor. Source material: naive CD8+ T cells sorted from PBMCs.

The CDR3 DNA reads as TGCGCCAGCAGCCAAGTGCGTGATAACTATGGCTACACCTTC. Its protein product is CASSQVRDNYGYTF. V is TRBV4-1 and J is TRBJ1-2; D remains ambiguous. The V end was cut by 1 base, the J end by 1 base, with 7 bases between. Germline V gene sequence: CDR1 MGHRA, CDR2 YSYEKL. The CDR3 consists of 14 residues.